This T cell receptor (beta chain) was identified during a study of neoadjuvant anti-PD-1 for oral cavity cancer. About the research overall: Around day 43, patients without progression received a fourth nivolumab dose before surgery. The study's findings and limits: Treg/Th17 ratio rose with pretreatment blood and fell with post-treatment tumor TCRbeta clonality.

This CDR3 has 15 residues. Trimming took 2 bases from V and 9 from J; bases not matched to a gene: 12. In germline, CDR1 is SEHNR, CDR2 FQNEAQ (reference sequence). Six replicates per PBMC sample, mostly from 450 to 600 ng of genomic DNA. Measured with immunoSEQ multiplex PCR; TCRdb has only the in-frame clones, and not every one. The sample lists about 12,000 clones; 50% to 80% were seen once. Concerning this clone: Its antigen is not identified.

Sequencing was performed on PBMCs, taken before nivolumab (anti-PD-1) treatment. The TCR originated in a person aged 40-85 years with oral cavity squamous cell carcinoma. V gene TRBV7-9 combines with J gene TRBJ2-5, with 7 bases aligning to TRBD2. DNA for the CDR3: TGTGCCAGCAGCTTAACAGCGGGGATGGTCGGGGCCCAGTACTTC. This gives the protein CASSLTAGMVGAQYF.